The source of this T cell receptor (beta chain) is a study of T cell repertoires in cytomegalovirus infection. Across the study: Evidence of both CMV infection and a matching HLA type came from public TCR beta signatures. Study findings and constraints: Cumulated frequencies of public TCR beta families served to identify carriers of CMV plus the relevant HLA. CMV-specific TCR beta clonotypes restricted by HLA-C dominated the ex vivo response.

This clonotype was observed a handful of times. Its antigen is undetermined. TCRdb re-called the reads with MiXCR, one entry per CDR3 protein. The sample lists a few hundred thousand distinct CDR3 sequences, about 23% seen once, with about 18% in the top ten. CDR1 is SGHTA, CDR2 FQGTGA, per germline. This CDR3 has 13 residues. V was trimmed by 0 bases and J by 5 bases, leaving 5 bases between them. The rearrangement joins TRBV7-3 to TRBJ1-5; D uncertain. The clonotype originates from a human donor in good health (CMV status not recorded). Some clones in this sample may be carry-over from other donors' samples. The sample was CD8+ T cells from PBMCs. The CDR3 loop reads CASSLTEDQPQHF. CDR3 DNA sequence: TGTGCCAGCAGCTTAACCGAGGATCAGCCCCAGCATTTT.